The text below deals with one T cell receptor (beta chain). Germline CDR1 and CDR2: SGHRS and YFSETQ. V was clipped by 3 bases and J by 5 bases; unmatched bases: 4. The CDR3 extends over 13 amino acids. This specimen belongs to a study of blood T cell repertoires in COVID-19. Produced via immunoSEQ multiplex PCR; TCRdb's table is partial and in-frame only. The data contain about 160,000 clones, about 80% of them singletons. This TCR was sampled from a woman older than 75 with acute or convalescent COVID-19. The V and J genes are TRBV5-1 and TRBJ1-1; 7 bases agree with TRBD1. The material sequenced was peripheral blood. The CDR3 sequence: CASSWTGTTEAFF. The CDR3 DNA is TGCGCCAGCAGCTGGACAGGTACGACTGAAGCTTTCTTT. Combining the CDR3 with reference TRBV5-1 and TRBJ1-1 gives the whole variable domain KAGVTQTPRYLIKTRGQQVTLSCSPISGHRSVSWYQQTPGQGLQFLFEYFSETQRNKGNFPGRFSGRQFSNSRSEMNVSTLELGDSALYLCASSWTGTTEAFFGQGTRLTVV.